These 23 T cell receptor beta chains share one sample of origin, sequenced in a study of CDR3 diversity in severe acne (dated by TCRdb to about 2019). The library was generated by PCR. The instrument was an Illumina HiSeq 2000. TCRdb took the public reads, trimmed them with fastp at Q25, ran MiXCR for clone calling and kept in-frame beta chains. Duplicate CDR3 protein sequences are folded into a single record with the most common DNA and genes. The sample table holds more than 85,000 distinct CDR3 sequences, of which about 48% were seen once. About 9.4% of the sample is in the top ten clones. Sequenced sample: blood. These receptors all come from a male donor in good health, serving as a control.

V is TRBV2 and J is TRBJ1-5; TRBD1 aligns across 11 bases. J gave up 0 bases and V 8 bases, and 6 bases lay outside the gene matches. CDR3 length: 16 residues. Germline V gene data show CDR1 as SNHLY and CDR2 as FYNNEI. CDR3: CASGRDRGNSNQPQHF. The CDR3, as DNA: TGTGCCAGCGGACGGGACAGGGGGAATAGCAATCAGCCCCAGCATTTT.

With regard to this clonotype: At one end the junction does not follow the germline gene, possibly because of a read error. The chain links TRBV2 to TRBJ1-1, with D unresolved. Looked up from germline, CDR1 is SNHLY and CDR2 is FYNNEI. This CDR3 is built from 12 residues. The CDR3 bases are TGTGCCAGCAACTTTATGAACACTGGAGCTTTCTTT. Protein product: CASNFMNTGAFF.

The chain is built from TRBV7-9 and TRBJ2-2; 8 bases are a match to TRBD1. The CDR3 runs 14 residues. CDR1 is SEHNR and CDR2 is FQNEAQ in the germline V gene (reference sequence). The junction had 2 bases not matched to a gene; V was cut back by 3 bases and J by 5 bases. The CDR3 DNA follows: TGTGCCAGCAGCTTGGGGGACAGGACCGGGGAGCTGTTTTTT. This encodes CASSLGDRTGELFF. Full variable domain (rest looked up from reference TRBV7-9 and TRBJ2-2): DTGVSQNPRHKITKRGQNVTFRCDPISEHNRLYWYRQTLGQGPEFLTYFQNEAQLEKSRLLSDRFSAERPKGSFSTLEIQRTEQGDSAMYLCASSLGDRTGELFFGEGSRLTVL.

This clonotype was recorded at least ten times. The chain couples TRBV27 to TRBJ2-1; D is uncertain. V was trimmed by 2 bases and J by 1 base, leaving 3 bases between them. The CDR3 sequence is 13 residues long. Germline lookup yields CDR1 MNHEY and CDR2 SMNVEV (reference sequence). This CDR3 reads CASSLVSYNEQFF. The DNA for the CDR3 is TGTGCCAGCAGTTTAGTTTCCTACAATGAGCAGTTCTTC.

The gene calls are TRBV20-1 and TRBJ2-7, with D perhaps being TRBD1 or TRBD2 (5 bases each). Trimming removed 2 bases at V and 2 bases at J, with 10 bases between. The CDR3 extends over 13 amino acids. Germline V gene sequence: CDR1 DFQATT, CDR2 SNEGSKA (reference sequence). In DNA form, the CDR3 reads TGCAGTGCTAGACCCCGGGACCCCTACGAGCAGTACTTC. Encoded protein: CSARPRDPYEQYF.

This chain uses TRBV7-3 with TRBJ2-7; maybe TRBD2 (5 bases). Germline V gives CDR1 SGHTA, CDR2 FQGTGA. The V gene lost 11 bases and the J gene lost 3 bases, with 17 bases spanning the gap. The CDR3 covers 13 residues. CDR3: CAWRRASSYEQYF. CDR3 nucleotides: TGTGCCTGGAGGCGGGCGAGCAGCTACGAGCAGTACTTC.

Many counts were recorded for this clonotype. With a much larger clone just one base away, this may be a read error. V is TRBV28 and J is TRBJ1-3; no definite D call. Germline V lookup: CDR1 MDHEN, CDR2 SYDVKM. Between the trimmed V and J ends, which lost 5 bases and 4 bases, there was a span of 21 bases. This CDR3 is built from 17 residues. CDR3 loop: CASSPLSLKEPGNTIYF. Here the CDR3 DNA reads TGTGCCAGCAGTCCACTCTCCTTAAAGGAGCCCGGAAACACCATATATTTT.

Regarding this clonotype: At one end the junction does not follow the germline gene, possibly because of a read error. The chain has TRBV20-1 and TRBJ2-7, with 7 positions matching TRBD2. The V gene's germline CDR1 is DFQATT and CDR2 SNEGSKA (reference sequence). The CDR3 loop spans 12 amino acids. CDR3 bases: TGCAGTGCTAGGGGGAGGGACTACGGGCAGCACTTC. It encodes CSARGRDYGQHF.

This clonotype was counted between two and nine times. CDR3 nucleotides: TGTGCCAGTAGGCTAGGGAGCAATCAGCCCCAGCATTTT. Amino acids: CASRLGSNQPQHF. The chain couples TRBV19 to TRBJ1-5; no clear D gene. CDR3 size: 13 residues. Trimming stripped 6 bases from V and 1 base from J, with 7 bases between. Germline lookup yields CDR1 LNHDA and CDR2 SQIVND (reference sequence).

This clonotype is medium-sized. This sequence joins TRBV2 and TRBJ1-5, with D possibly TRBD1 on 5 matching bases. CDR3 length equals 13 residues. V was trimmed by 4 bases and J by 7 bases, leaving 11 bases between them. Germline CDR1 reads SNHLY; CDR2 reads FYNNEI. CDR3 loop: CASSVQGTQPQHF. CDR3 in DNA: TGTGCCAGCAGTGTGCAGGGTACACAGCCCCAGCATTTT.

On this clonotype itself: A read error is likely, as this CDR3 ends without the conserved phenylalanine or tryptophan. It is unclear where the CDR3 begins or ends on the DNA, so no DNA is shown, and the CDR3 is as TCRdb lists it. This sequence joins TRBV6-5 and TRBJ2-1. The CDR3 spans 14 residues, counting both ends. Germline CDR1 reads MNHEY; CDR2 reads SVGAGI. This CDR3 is CASSYSRAPTMSSC.

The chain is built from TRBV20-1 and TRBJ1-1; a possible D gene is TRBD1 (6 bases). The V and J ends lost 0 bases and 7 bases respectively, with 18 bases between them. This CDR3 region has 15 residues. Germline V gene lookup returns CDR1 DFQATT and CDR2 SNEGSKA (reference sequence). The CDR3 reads CSARDLGTPDFEAFF. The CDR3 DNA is TGCAGTGCTAGAGATTTGGGGACACCGGATTTTGAAGCTTTCTTT.

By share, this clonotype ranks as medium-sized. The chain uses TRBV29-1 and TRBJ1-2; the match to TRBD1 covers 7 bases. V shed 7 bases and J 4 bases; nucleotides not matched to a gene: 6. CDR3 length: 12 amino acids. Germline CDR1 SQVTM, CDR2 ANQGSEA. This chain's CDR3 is CSAGTDLYGYTF. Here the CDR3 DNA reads TGCAGCGCAGGGACAGATCTCTATGGCTACACCTTC.

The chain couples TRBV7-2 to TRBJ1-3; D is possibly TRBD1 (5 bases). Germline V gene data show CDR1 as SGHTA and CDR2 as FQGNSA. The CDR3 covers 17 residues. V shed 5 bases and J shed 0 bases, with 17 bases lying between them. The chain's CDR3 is CASSLQAGPSSGNTIYF. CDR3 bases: TGTGCCAGCAGCCTACAAGCGGGACCCAGCTCTGGAAACACCATATATTTT.

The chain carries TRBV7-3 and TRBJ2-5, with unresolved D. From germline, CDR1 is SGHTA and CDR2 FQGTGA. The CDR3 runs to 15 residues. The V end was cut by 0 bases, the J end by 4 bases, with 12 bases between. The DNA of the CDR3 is TGTGCCAGCAGCTTAACCGGCCCTGGTCCAGAGACCCAGTACTTC. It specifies CASSLTGPGPETQYF.

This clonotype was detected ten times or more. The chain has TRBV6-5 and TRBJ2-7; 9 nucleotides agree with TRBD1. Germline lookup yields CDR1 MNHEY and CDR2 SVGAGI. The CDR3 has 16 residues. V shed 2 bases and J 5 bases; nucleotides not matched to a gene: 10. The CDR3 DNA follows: TGTGCCAGCAGTTACCAATCCGGGACAGGGAGCCACGAGCAGTACTTC. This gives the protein CASSYQSGTGSHEQYF.

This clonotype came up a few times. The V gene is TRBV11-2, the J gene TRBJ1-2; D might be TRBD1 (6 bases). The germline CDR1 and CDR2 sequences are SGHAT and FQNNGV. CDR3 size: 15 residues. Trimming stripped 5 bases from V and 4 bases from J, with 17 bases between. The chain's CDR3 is CASSGRDTTLYGYTF. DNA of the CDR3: TGTGCCAGCAGCGGGAGGGACACTACACTCTATGGCTACACCTTC.

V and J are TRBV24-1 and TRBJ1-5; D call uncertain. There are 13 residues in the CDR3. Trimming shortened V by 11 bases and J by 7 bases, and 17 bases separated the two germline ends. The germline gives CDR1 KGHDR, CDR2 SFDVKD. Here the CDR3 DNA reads TGTGCCATCTTTTTTTTAGACGGGCAGCCCCAGCATTTT. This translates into CAIFFLDGQPQHF.

The CDR3 coding sequence is TGTGCCAGTAGTATAGTCCCCCCTCTAGCGGGAGCTGACAATACGCAGTATTTT. Encoded protein: CASSIVPPLAGADNTQYF. The V call is TRBV19, the J call TRBJ2-3; 10 nucleotides align to TRBD2. There are 18 residues in the CDR3. In germline, CDR1 is LNHDA, CDR2 SQIVND (reference sequence). V dropped 1 base and J dropped 7; count of bases not matched to a gene: 14.

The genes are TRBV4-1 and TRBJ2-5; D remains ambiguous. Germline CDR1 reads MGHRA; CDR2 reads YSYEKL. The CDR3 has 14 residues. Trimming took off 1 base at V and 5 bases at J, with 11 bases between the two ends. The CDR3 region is CASSQVILAETQYF. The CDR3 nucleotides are TGCGCCAGCAGCCAAGTTATCCTCGCTGAGACCCAGTACTTC.

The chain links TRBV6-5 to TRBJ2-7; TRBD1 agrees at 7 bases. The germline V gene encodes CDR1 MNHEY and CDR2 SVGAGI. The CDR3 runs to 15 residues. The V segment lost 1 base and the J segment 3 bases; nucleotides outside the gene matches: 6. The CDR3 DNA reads TGTGCCAGCAGTTACTTTGGACAGGATGACTACGAGCAGTACTTC. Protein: CASSYFGQDDYEQYF.

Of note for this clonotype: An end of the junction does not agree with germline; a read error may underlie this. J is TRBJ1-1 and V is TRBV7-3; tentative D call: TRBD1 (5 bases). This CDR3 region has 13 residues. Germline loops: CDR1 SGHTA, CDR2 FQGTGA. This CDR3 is CASSQGWGTEALF. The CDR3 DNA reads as TGTGCCAGCAGCCAAGGATGGGGCACTGAAGCTCTCTTT.

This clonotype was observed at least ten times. The CDR3 spells CASSLGTGSYNEQFF. CDR3 DNA sequence: TGTGCCAGCAGCCTAGGGACAGGGTCCTACAATGAGCAGTTCTTC. The chain uses TRBV7-9 and TRBJ2-1; 9 bases agree with TRBD1. Losses at the gene ends were 5 bases for V and 1 base for J; bases not matched to a gene: 3. CDR1 is SEHNR and CDR2 is FQNEAQ in the germline V gene (reference sequence). The CDR3 sequence is 15 residues long.